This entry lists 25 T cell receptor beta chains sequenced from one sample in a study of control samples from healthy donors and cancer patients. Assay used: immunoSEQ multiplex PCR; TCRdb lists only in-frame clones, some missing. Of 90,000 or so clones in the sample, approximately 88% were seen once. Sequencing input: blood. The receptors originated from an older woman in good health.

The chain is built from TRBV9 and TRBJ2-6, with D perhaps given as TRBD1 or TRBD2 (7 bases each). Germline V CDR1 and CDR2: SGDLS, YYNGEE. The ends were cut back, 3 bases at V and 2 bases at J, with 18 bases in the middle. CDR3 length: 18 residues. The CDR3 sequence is CASSAPGGAGAGANVLTF. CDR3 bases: TGTGCCAGCAGCGCTCCAGGGGGGGCAGGAGCTGGGGCCAACGTCCTGACTTTC. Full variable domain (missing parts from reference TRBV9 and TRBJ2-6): DSGVTQTPKHLITATGQRVTLRCSPRSGDLSVYWYQQSLDQGLQFLIQYYNGEERAKGNILERFSAQQFPDLHSELNLSSLELGDSALYFCASSAPGGAGAGANVLTFGAGSRLTVL.

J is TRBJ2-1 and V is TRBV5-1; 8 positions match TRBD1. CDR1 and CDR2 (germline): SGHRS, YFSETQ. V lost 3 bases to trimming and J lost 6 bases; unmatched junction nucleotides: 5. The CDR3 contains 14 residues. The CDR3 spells CASSSGQGSNEQFF. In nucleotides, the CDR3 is TGCGCCAGCAGCTCAGGACAGGGAAGCAATGAGCAGTTCTTC.

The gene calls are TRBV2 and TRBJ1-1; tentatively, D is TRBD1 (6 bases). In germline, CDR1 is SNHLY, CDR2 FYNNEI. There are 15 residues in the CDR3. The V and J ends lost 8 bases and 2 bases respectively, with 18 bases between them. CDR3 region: CASGNGGTPNTEAFF. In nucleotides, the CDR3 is TGTGCCAGCGGAAACGGCGGGACACCAAACACTGAAGCTTTCTTT.

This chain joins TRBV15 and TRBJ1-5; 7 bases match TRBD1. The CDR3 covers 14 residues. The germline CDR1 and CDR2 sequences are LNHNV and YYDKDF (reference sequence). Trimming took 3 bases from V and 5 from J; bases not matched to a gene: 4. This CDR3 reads CATSSGRGDQPQHF. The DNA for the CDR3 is TGTGCCACCAGCAGCGGCAGGGGGGATCAGCCCCAGCATTTT.

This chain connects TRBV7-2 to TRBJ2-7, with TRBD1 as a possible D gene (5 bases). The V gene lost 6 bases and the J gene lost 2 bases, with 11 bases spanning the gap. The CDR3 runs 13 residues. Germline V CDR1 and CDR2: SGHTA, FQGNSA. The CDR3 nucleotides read TGTGCCAGCAGTCGTGACAGAACCTACGAGCAGTACTTC. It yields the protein CASSRDRTYEQYF.

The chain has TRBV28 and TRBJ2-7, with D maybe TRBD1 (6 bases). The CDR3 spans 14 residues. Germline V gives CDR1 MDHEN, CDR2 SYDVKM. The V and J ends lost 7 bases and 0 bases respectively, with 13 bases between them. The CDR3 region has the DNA TGTGCCAGCACCAGGGGAGAGAGCTCCTACGAGCAGTACTTC. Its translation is CASTRGESSYEQYF.

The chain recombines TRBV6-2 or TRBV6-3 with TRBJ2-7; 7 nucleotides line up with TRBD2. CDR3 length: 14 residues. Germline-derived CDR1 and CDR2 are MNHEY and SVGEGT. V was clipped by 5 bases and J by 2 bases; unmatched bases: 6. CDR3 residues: CASSRGGHTYEQYF. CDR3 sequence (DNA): TGTGCCAGCAGTCGGGGAGGGCACACCTACGAGCAGTACTTC.

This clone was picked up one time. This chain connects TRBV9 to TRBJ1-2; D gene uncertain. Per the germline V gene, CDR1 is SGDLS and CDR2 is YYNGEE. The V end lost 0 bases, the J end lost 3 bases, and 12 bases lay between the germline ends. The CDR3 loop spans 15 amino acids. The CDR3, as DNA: TGTGCCAGCAGCGTAGGCTGGGGAAACGACTATGGCTACACCTTC. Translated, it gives CASSVGWGNDYGYTF.

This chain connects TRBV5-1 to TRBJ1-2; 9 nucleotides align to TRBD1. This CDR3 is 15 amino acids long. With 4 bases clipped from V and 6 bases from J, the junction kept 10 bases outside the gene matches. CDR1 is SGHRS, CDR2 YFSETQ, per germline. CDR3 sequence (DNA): TGCGCCAGCAGCCCCGGGACAGGGAATCCCGATGGCTACACCTTC. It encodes CASSPGTGNPDGYTF.

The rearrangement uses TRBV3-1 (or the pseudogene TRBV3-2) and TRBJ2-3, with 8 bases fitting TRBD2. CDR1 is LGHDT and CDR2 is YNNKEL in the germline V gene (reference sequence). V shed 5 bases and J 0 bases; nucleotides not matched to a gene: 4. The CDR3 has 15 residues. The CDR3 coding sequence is TGTGCCAGCAGCTCGGGGGGGACTAGCACAGATACGCAGTATTTT. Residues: CASSSGGTSTDTQYF.

The CDR3 nucleotides are TGTGCCAGCAGCCAAGGCGCTAGTGCCGGGACAACGGCTGAAAAACTGTTTTTT. Translating gives CASSQGASAGTTAEKLFF. This sequence joins TRBV4-2 and TRBJ1-4, with D maybe TRBD1 (6 bases). CDR3 length: 18 amino acids. V lost 1 base and J 7 bases, leaving 22 bases between the germline ends. From germline, CDR1 is LGHNA and CDR2 YNFKEQ.

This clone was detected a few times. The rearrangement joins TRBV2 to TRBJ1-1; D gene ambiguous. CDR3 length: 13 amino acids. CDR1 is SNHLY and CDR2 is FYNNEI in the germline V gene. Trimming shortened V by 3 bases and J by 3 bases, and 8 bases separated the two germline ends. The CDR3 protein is CASSEHMDTEAFF. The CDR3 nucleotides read TGTGCCAGCAGTGAGCATATGGACACTGAAGCTTTCTTT.

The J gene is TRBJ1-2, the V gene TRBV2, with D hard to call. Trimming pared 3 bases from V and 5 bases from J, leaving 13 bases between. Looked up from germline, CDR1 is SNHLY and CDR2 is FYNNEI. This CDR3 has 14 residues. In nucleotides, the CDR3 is TGTGCCAGCAGTGAGGGCGGTAGGTGGTATGGCTACACCTTC. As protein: CASSEGGRWYGYTF.

CDR3 residues: CASSDYLGSETQYF. The CDR3 region has the DNA TGTGCCAGCAGTGATTATCTAGGGTCGGAGACCCAGTACTTC. The rearrangement links TRBV6-1 to TRBJ2-5; D is unresolved. Germline assignment: CDR1 MNHNS and CDR2 SASEGT. V was pared by 3 bases and J by 5 bases, with 13 bases between. The CDR3 consists of 14 residues.

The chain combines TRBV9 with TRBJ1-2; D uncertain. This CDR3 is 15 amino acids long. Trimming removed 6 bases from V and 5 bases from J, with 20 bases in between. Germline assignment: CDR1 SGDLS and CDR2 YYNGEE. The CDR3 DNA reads TGTGCCAGCACCTTAGGACTCCCCGCAATGTATGGCTACACCTTC. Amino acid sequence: CASTLGLPAMYGYTF.

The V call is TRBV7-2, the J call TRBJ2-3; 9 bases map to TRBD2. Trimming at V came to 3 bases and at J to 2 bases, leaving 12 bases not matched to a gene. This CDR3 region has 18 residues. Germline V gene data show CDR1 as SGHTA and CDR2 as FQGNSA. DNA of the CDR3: TGTGCCAGCAGCTTCCCCCGGGTAGCGGGGGCCCTCACAGATACGCAGTATTTT. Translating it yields CASSFPRVAGALTDTQYF.

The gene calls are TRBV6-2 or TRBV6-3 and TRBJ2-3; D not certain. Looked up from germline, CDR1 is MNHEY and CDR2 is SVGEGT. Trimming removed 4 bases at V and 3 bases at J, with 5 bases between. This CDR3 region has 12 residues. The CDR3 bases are TGTGCCAGCAGTTTGGGGACAGATACGCAGTATTTT. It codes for CASSLGTDTQYF.

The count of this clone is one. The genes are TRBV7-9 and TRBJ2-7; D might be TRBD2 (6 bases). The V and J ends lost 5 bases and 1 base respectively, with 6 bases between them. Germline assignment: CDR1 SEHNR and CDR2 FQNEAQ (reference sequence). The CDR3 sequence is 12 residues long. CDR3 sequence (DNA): TGTGCCAGCAGCCGGGAGTCCTACGAGCAGTACTTC. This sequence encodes CASSRESYEQYF. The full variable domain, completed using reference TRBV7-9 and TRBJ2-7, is DTGVSQNPRHKITKRGQNVTFRCDPISEHNRLYWYRQTLGQGPEFLTYFQNEAQLEKSRLLSDRFSAERPKGSFSTLEIQRTEQGDSAMYLCASSRESYEQYFGPGTRLTVT.

CDR3 bases: TGTGCCAGCAGTGAAATGGGCAGGAGGGGGGGCGAGCAGTACTTC. Translated: CASSEMGRRGGEQYF. The genes are TRBV6-1 and TRBJ2-7, with D tentatively TRBD2 (7 bases). CDR1 and CDR2 from the germline V gene are MNHNS and SASEGT. Trimming cost V 2 bases and J 6 bases, with 17 bases left between them. CDR3 length: 15 residues.

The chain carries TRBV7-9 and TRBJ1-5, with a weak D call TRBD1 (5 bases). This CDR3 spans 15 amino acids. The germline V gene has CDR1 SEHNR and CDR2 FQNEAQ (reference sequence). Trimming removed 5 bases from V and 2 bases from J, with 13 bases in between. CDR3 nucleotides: TGTGCCAGCAGCACGGGGACGGTAGGCAATCAGCCCCAGCATTTT. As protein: CASSTGTVGNQPQHF.

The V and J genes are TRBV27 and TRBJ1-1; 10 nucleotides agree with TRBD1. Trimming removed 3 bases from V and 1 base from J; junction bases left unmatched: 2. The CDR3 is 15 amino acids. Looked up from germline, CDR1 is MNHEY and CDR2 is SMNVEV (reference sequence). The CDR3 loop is CASSLGTGENTEAFF. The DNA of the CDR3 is TGTGCCAGCAGTTTGGGGACAGGGGAGAACACTGAAGCTTTCTTT.

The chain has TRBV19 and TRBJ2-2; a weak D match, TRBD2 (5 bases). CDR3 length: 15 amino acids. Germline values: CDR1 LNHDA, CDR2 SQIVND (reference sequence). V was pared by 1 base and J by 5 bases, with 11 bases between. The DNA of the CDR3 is TGTGCCAGTAGTATAGGCTCCCCGGGAACCGGGGAGCTGTTTTTT. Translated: CASSIGSPGTGELFF.

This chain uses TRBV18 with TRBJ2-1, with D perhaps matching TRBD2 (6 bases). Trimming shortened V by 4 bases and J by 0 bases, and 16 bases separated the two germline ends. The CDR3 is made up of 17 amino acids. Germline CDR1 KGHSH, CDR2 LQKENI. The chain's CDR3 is CASSLRGGTSSYNEQFF. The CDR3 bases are TGTGCCAGCTCACTACGGGGCGGGACGAGCTCCTACAATGAGCAGTTCTTC.

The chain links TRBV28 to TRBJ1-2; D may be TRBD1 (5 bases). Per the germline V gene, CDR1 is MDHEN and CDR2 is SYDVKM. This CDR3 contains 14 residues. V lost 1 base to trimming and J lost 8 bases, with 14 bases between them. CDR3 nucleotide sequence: TGTGCCAGCAGTTTATTTCAGGGCCGGGGGGGCTACACCTTC. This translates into CASSLFQGRGGYTF.

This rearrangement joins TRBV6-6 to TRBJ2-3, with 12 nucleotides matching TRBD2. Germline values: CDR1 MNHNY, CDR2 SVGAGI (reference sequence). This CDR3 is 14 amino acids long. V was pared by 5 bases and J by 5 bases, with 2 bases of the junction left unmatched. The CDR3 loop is CASSRTSGVDTQYF. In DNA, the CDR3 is TGTGCCAGCAGTCGGACTAGCGGGGTAGATACGCAGTATTTT.